This T cell receptor beta chain appears in the sequencing data of a study of vaccination and CD4 T cells after COVID-19. Study context: Convalescent patients gave post-COVID blood a median approximately 94 days post-diagnosis, range 35 to 161.

Treatment of the sample: approximately nine-day PBMC culture with coronavirus spike peptide pools or control peptides (ViraFEST assay). This clonotype was seen a handful of times. What it binds is not known. Cultured CD4+ T-cell DNA underwent Oncomine TCR Beta short-read sequencing. One entry per CDR3 protein, called by TCRdb with MiXCR from the PCR reads. The top ten hold around 27% of the sample, which has around 13,000 distinct CDR3 sequences, roughly 27% seen once. The sequence derives from a human donor who received a COVID-19 vaccine. The sequencing here drew on CD4+ T cells from blood, cultured in vitro, taken before SARS-CoV-2 vaccination.

CDR3 loop: CASSEIYRNTGELFF. CDR3 nucleotide sequence: TGTGCCAGCAGTGAGATATATCGGAACACCGGGGAGCTGTTTTTT. The chain joins TRBV6-1 to TRBJ2-2, with D uncertain. The CDR3 is 15 residues long. V was shortened by 3 bases and J by 1 base, with 9 bases between the two germline ends. Germline loops: CDR1 MNHNS, CDR2 SASEGT.